This T cell receptor beta chain was captured by sequencing in a study of CD8 T cells in ankylosing spondylitis (dated by TCRdb to about 2017). Regarding the study in general: T cell receptor beta repertoires were profiled in healthy donors and ankylosing spondylitis patients so that disease-linked TCR variants could be found. The whole study cohort included 90 to 120 healthy donors and around 24 ankylosing spondylitis patients. Peripheral blood was sampled, and synovial fluid was also collected from ankylosing spondylitis patients. Overall study outcomes, separate from this receptor: A TCR beta motif made up of fewer than 10 highly homologous amino acid variants appeared to be characteristic of blood from ankylosing spondylitis patients. A CD8+ phenotype was shown by the disease-linked clones, which were found at relatively low frequencies in peripheral blood. Some of the motif variants had been reported before in the synovial fluid and blood of reactive arthritis patients, a finding that suggests common disease-initiation mechanisms. The disease-linked clones were reported as significantly enriched in matched synovial fluid samples from ankylosing spondylitis patients.

In the case of this clonotype: Which antigen it targets is not known. No per-base quality is available; no much larger clone lies one base away.

TCRdb records Illumina HiSeq 2500 as the sequencer. TCR beta libraries were prepared by quantitative 5'-RACE with molecular barcodes. The original methods were these. A new computational method, built on a probabilistic model of VDJ rearrangement, was used to identify disease-linked TCR variants. The public sequencing data were trimmed at Q25 with fastp and processed into clonotypes with MiXCR by TCRdb, which kept only in-frame beta chains. Rows matching on CDR3 protein sequence are summarized as one entry with the most common DNA and genes. The V and J calls follow TCRdb's processing rather than the paper's. The sample table contains under 450,000 distinct CDR3 sequences; only one count was recorded for 15% to 20% of them. The ten biggest clones cover about 0.94% of the sample. Cut back by 4 bases and 4 bases, the V and J ends lie 16 bases apart. The CDR3 starts with the cysteine, ends with the phenylalanine, and has 15 residues. The only DNA kept is the CDR3, 45 bases in frame from the first base.

The sequence came from a male donor with ankylosing spondylitis. Sequenced sample: blood, either unsorted or a sorted T cell fraction (not recorded which). Recombination linked TRBV12-3 or TRBV12-4 to TRBJ1-1, with a weak D call of TRBD1 (6 bases match). This receptor carries the CDR3 CASSSPGGAGTEAFF. The sequence in DNA is TGTGCCAGCAGTTCCCCCGGGGGGGCGGGCACTGAAGCTTTCTTT.